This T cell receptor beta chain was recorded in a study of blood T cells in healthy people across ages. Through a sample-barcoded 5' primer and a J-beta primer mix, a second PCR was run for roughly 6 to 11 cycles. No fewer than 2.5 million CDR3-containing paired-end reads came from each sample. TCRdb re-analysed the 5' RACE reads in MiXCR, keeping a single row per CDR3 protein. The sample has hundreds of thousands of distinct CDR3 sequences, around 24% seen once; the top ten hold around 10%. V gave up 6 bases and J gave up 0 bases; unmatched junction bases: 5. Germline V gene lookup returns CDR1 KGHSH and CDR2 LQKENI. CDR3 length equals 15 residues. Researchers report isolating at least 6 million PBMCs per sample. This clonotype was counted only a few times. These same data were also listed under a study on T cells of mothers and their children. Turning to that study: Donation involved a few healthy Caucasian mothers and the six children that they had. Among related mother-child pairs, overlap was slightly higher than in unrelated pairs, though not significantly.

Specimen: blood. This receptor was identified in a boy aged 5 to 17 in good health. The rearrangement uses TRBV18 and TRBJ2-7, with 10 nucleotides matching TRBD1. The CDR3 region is CASSSGQGPSYEQYF. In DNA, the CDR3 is TGTGCCAGCTCGTCGGGACAGGGGCCCTCCTACGAGCAGTACTTC.